What follows is one T cell receptor beta chain and its context. Its antigen is not yet known. No much larger clone is present one base from it, and per-base qualities are unavailable. Genomic DNA was extracted from sorted cells for sequencing of the TCRbeta CDR3 region. TCRbeta CDR3 regions were sequenced using the immunoSEQ Assay. What TCRdb holds here is the immuneACCESS table cut down to in-frame rearrangements. Part of the clones is not present; checked against another copy, under half of the missing clones reflect an unresolved V gene, and the others are unexplained. Here the sample has tens of thousands of clones; 77% occur a single time. In total, the top ten clones hold approximately 6.8% of the sample. The data are from a study of OX40 agonist ivuxolimab in advanced cancers. About the investigation overall: The costimulatory receptor OX40 (CD134) was targeted by ivuxolimab, a fully human IgG2 agonistic monoclonal antibody. Partial responses occurred in three dose-escalation patients: two with cutaneous melanoma and one with hepatocellular carcinoma. Patients were allowed to have had prior anti-PD-1, anti-PD-L1 or anti-CTLA-4 therapy, and approximately 40% of the dose-escalation patients had been treated with checkpoint inhibitors. The purpose of peripheral TCRbeta sequencing was to test whether ivuxolimab changed TCR sequence diversity and led to clonal T-cell expansion. The dose-escalation cohort was around 84% male with a mean age of approximately 59 years, ranging from 23 to 79. The paper reports the monotherapy dose-escalation portion (N = 52 patients) of the phase I ivuxolimab trial. Intravenous ivuxolimab was administered to patients every 2 weeks at six dose levels: 0.01, 0.1, 0.3, 1.5, 3 and 10 mg/kg. Among the 50 to 55 dose-escalation patients, some 20 had hepatocellular carcinoma, about 15 melanoma, 9 renal cell carcinoma and 9 head and neck cancer. Results the study describes overall, beyond this receptor: Clonal expansion of both CD4+ and CD8+ blood T cells was observed from baseline to week 6 at doses 0.1 to 3.0 mg/kg. After ivuxolimab, CD8+ T cells had more expanded clones than CD4+ T cells on average. Low levels of normalized T-cell clonal expansion were also shown by some nonresponding patients. The antigen specificity of the peripheral T cells that underwent clonal expansion was not determined. In partial responders in the 0.1-3.0 mg/kg groups, normalized peripheral clonal expansion was found to be among the lowest, especially among CD8+ T cells.

From its cysteine to its phenylalanine, the CDR3 spans 14 amino acids. Just CDR3 DNA is preserved here, 42 bases in frame from base 1. V is trimmed back by 2 bases and J by 2 bases, and the junction contains 3 bases that no gene match accounts for. CDR1 SGHRS and CDR2 YFSETQ were looked up in the germline V gene. The trial excluded patients who had a history of autoimmune disease or who were on systemic immunosuppression. Peripheral blood for TCR sequencing was collected from all dose cohorts at baseline, on cycle 4 day 1, and on cycle 7 day 1. The samples were drawn from a first-in-human, open-label, multicenter phase I dose-escalation trial of ivuxolimab. Adults with locally advanced or metastatic melanoma, renal cell carcinoma, hepatocellular carcinoma or head and neck squamous cell carcinoma were enrolled in the trial. Before TCR sequencing, CD4+ T cells and CD8+ T cells were sorted from peripheral blood as separate populations.

This clonotype was obtained from an adult with an advanced solid tumor such as melanoma, head and neck, liver or kidney cancer. Sequencing used CD4+ or CD8+ T cells sorted from blood, obtained in a trial of the OX40 agonist ivuxolimab. The sequence is built from TRBV5-1 and TRBJ2-5; the central 7 bases match TRBD1. The nucleotide sequence reads as follows: TGCGCCAGCAGCTTACCGGGACAGCAAGAGACCCAGTACTTC. Translation gives CASSLPGQQETQYF. When the CDR3 is completed using the reference TRBV5-1 and TRBJ2-5 genes on either side, the full variable domain is KAGVTQTPRYLIKTRGQQVTLSCSPISGHRSVSWYQQTPGQGLQFLFEYFSETQRNKGNFPGRFSGRQFSNSRSEMNVSTLELGDSALYLCASSLPGQQETQYFGPGTRLLVL.